The 7 T cell receptor beta chains below all came from one sample that was sequenced in a study of blood T cell repertoires in COVID-19. Libraries were prepared by immunoSEQ multiplex PCR; TCRdb keeps only in-frame clonotypes and omits some of them. The sample includes a few hundred thousand clones, 91% of them seen just once. Sequences were obtained from PBMCs or T cells enriched from blood (not recorded which). These TCRs come from a woman in her thirties or forties who had been exposed to COVID-19.

V usage is TRBV7-3 and J usage is TRBJ1-1; the match to TRBD1 covers 10 bases. With V trimmed by 5 bases and J by 5 bases, 5 bases remained unmatched. The CDR3 is 14 residues long. CDR1 and CDR2 (germline): SGHTA, FQGTGA. The CDR3 region has the DNA TGTGCCAGCAGCGAGCCGGGACAGGGGACTGAAGCTTTCTTT. Translation gives CASSEPGQGTEAFF.

Remarks on this clone: Other DNA sequences in this specimen translate into the identical CDR3. The V gene is TRBV29-1, the J gene TRBJ2-1; 14 positions match TRBD2. The V segment lost 4 bases and the J segment 7 bases; nucleotides outside the gene matches: 6. This CDR3 contains 15 residues. Germline CDR1 reads SQVTM; CDR2 reads ANQGSEA. The CDR3 sequence: CSVVGLAGEVNEQFF. Written as DNA, the CDR3 is TGCAGCGTTGTGGGACTAGCGGGAGAAGTGAATGAGCAGTTCTTC.

The V call is TRBV14, the J call TRBJ2-1, with 10 positions matching TRBD2. Germline loops: CDR1 SGHDN, CDR2 FVKESK. The CDR3 covers 15 residues. V was clipped by 2 bases and J by 3 bases; unmatched bases: 1. As DNA, the CDR3 is TGTGCCAGCAGCCAACGGACTAGCGGCTACAATGAGCAGTTCTTC. Protein product: CASSQRTSGYNEQFF.

This chain connects TRBV3-1 (or the pseudogene TRBV3-2) to TRBJ1-1; D uncertain. This CDR3 contains 14 residues. Trimming stripped 1 base from V and 1 base from J, with 7 bases between. Germline V lookup: CDR1 LGHDT, CDR2 YNNKEL (reference sequence). The CDR3 DNA reads as TGTGCCAGCAGCCAAGGGCCAGGGAACACTGAAGCTTTCTTT. As protein: CASSQGPGNTEAFF.

This clone was detected only once. Written as DNA, the CDR3 is TGTGCCAGCAGCTCAGGGACAGGGGTCAATGAAAAACTGTTTTTT. It specifies CASSSGTGVNEKLFF. The chain uses TRBV7-2 and TRBJ1-4, with TRBD1 identical over 10 bases. Germline CDR1 is SGHTA and CDR2 is FQGNSA. Germline trimming cut 4 bases from V and 5 bases from J; bases unmatched to any gene: 4. This CDR3 spans 15 amino acids.

The chain uses TRBV19 and TRBJ1-2; 9 nucleotides agree with TRBD1. Looked up from germline, CDR1 is LNHDA and CDR2 is SQIVND (reference sequence). Trimming at V came to 8 bases and at J to 2 bases, leaving 3 bases not matched to a gene. The CDR3 totals 13 residues. CDR3 residues: CASQGTGNYGYTF. For the CDR3, the DNA is TGTGCCAGTCAAGGGACAGGGAACTATGGCTACACCTTC.

A few counts support this clone. J is TRBJ1-1 and V is TRBV6-5; no reliable D call. The V end lost 6 bases, the J end lost 0 bases, and 14 bases lay between the germline ends. Germline-derived CDR1 and CDR2 are MNHEY and SVGAGI. This CDR3 spans 15 amino acids. As DNA, the CDR3 is TGTGCCAGCAGACCCCGGGCGGGGTTGAACACTGAAGCTTTCTTT. It encodes CASRPRAGLNTEAFF.